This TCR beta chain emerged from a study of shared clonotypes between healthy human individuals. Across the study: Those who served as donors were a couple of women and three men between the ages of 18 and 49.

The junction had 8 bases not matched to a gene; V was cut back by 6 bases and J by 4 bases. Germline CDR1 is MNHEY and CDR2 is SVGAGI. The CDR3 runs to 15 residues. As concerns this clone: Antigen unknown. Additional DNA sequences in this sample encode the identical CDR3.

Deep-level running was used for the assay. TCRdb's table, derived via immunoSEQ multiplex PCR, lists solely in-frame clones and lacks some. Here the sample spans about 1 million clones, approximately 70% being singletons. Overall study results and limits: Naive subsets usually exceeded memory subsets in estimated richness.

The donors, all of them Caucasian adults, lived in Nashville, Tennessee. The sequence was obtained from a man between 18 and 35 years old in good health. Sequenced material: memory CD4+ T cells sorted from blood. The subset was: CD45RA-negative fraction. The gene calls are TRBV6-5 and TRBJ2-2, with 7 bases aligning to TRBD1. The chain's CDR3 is CASSRVAGGTGELFF. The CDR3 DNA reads TGTGCCAGCAGCCGCGTGGCAGGGGGCACCGGGGAGCTGTTTTTT.